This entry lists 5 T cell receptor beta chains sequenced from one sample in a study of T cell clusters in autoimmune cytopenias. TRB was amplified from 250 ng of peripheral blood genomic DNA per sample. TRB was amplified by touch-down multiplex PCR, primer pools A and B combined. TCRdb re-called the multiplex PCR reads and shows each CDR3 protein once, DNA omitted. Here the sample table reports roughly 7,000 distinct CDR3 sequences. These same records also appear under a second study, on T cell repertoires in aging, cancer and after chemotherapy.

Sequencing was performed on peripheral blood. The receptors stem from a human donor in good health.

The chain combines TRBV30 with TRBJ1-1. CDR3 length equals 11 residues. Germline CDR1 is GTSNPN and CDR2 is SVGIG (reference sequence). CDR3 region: CAWSEVNEAFF.

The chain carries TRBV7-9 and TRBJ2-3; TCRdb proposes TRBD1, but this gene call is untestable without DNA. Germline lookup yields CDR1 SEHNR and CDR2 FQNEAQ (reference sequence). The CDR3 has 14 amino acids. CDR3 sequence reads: CASSLMGQVSAQYF.

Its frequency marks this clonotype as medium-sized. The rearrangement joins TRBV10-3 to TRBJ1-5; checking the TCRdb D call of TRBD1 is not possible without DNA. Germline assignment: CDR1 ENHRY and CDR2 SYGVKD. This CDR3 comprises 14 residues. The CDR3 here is CAISGTATDQPQHF.

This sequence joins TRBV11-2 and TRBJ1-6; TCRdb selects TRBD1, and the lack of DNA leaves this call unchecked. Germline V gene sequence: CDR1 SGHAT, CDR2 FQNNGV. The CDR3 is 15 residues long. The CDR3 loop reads CASSLGGRKNSPLHF.

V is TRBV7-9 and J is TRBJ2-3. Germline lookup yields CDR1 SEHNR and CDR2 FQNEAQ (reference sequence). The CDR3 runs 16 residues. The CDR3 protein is CASSLGYTADTDTQYF.